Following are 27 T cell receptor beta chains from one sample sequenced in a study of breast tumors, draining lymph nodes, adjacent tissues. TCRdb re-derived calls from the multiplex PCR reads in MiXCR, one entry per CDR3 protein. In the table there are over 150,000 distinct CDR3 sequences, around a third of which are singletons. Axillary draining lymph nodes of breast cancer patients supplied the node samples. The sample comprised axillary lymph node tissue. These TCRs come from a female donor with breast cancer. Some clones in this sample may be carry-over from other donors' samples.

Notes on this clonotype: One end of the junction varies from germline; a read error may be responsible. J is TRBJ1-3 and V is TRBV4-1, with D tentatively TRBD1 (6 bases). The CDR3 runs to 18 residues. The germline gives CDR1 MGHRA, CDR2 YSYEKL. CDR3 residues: CASNQGPGDGLAGNTIYF. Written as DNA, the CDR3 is TGCGCCAGCAACCAAGGGCCAGGGGATGGGTTGGCTGGAAACACCATATATTTC.

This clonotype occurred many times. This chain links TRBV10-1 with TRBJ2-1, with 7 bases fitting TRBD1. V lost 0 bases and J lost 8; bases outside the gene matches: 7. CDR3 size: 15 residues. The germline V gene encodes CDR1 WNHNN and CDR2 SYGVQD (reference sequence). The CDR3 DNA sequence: TGCGCCAGCAGTGAGTCGGGTCAGGGGGTCGATGAGCAGTTCTTC. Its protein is CASSESGQGVDEQFF.

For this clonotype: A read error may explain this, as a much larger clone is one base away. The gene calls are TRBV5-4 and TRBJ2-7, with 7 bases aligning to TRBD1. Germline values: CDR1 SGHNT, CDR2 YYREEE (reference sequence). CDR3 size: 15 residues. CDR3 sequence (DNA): TGTACCAGCAGCGGATCTGGGACAGCTTCCCGCGAGCAGTACTTC. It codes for CTSSGSGTASREQYF.

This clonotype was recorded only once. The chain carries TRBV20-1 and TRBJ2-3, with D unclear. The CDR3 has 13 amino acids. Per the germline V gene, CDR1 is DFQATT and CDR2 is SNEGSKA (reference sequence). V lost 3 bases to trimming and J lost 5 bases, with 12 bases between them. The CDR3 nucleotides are TGCAGTGCTAGTCAGGAAACTCGAGATACGCAGTATTTT. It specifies CSASQETRDTQYF.

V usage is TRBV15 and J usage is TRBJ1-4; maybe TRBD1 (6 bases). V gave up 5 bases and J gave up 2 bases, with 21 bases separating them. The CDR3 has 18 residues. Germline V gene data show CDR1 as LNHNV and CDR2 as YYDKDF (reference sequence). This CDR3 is CATSGQTGGVGTNEKLFF. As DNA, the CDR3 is TGTGCCACCAGCGGACAAACGGGGGGCGTGGGCACTAATGAAAAACTGTTTTTT.

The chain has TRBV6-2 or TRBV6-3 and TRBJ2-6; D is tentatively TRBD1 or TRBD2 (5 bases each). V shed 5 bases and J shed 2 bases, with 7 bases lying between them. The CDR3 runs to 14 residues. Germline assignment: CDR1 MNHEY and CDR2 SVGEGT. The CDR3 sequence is CASSRGAGANVLTF. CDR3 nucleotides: TGTGCCAGCAGTCGGGGCGCTGGGGCCAACGTCCTGACTTTC.

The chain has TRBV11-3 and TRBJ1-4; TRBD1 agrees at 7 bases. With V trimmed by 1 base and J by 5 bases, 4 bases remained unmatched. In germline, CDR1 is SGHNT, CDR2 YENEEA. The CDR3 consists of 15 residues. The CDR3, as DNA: TGTGCCAGCAGCTTAGGCGGGACAGAGAATGAAAAACTGTTTTTT. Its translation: CASSLGGTENEKLFF.

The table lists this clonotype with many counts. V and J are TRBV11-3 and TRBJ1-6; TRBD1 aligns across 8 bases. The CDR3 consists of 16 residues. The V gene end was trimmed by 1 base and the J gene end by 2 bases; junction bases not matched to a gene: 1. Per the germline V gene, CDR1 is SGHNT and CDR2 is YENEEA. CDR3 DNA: TGTGCCAGCAGCTTAGGACAGGGGACCTATAATTCACCCCTCCACTTT. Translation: CASSLGQGTYNSPLHF.

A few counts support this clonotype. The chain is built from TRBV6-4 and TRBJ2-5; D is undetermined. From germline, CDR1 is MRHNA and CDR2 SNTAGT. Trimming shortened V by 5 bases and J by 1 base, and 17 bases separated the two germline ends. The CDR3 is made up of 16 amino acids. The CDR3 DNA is TGTGCCAGCAGTCACCGGCACCGGCTACCCCAAGAGACCCAGTACTTC. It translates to CASSHRHRLPQETQYF.

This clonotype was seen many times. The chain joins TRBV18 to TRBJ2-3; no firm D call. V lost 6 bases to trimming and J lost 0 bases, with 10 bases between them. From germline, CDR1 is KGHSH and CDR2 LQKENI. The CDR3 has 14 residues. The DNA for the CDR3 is TGTGCCAGCTCCCCTACCCTTAGCACAGATACGCAGTATTTT. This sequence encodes CASSPTLSTDTQYF.

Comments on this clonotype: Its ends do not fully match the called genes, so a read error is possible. CDR3 protein: CASSPYPYQEAQYF. The CDR3 nucleotides read TGTGCCAGCAGCCCATACCCGTACCAAGAGGCCCAGTACTTC. The chain recombines TRBV6-6 with TRBJ2-5; no clear D. This CDR3 has 14 amino acids. Germline-derived CDR1 and CDR2 are MNHNY and SVGAGI (reference sequence).

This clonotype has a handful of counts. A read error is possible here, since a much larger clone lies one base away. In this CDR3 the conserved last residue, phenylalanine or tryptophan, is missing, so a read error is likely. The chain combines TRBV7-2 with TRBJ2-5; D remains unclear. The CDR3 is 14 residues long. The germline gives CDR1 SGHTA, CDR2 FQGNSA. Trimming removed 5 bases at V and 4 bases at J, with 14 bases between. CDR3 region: CASSPYGPGETQYL. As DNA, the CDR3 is TGTGCCAGCAGCCCCTACGGTCCCGGAGAGACCCAGTACCTC.

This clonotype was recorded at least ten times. The DNA of the CDR3 is TGTGCCAGCAGCTTAGCGTCCGGGACTAATCAGCCCCAGCATTTT. This encodes CASSLASGTNQPQHF. The chain carries TRBV7-9 and TRBJ1-5, with D tentatively TRBD1 (5 bases). V was clipped by 0 bases and J by 4 bases, with 10 bases between them. The CDR3 runs 15 residues. Per germline, CDR1 SEHNR and CDR2 FQNEAQ (reference sequence).

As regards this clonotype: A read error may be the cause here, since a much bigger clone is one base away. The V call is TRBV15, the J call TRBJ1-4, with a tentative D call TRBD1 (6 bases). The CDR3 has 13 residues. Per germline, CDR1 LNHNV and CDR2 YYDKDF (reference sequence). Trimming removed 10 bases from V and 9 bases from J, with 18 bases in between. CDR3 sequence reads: CAKGGGGGKKLFF. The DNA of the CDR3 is TGTGCCAAAGGGGGGGGGGGGGGGAAAAAACTGTTTTTT.

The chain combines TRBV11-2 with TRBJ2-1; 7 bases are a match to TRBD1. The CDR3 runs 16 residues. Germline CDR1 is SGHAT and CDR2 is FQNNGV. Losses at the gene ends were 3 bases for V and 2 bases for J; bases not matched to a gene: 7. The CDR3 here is CASSFNTGATYNEQFF. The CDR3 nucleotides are TGTGCCAGCAGCTTCAATACAGGGGCAACCTACAATGAGCAGTTCTTC.

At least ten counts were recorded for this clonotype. CDR3: CASRSLTGSGQPQHF. For the CDR3, the DNA is TGTGCCAGTAGATCCCTTACAGGGTCGGGTCAGCCCCAGCATTTT. The chain employs TRBV19 and TRBJ1-5; tentatively, D is TRBD1 (6 bases). V was cut by 6 bases and J by 6 bases, with 18 bases left in between. The germline V gene encodes CDR1 LNHDA and CDR2 SQIVND (reference sequence). The CDR3 is 15 amino acids.

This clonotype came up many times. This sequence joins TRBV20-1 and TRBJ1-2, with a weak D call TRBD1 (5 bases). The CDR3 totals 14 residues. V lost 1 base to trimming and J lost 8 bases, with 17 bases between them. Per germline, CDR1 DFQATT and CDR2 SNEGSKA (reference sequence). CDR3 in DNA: TGCAGTGCTAGAGTATCGGGGCCTAGCAAGGGCTACACCTTC. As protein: CSARVSGPSKGYTF.

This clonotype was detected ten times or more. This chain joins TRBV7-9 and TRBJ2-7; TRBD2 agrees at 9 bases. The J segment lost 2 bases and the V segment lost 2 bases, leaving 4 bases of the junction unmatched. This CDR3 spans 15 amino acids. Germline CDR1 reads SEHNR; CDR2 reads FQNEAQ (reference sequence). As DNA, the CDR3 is TGTGCCAGCAGCTTATTTAGCGGGAGAACCTACGAGCAGTACTTC. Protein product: CASSLFSGRTYEQYF. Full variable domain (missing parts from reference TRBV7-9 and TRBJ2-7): DTGVSQNPRHKITKRGQNVTFRCDPISEHNRLYWYRQTLGQGPEFLTYFQNEAQLEKSRLLSDRFSAERPKGSFSTLEIQRTEQGDSAMYLCASSLFSGRTYEQYFGPGTRLTVT.

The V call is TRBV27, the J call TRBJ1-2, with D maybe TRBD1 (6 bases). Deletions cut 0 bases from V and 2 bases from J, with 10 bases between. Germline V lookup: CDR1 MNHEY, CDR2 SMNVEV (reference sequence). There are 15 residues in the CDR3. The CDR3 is CASSLSGQGNYGYTF. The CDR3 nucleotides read TGTGCCAGCAGTTTATCGGGGCAGGGGAACTATGGCTACACCTTC.

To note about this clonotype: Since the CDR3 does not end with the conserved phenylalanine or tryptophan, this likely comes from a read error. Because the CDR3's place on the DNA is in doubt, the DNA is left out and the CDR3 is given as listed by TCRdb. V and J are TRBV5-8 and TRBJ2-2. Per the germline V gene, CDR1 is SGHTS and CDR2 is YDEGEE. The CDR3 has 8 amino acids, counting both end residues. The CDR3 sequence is CASSLVGI.

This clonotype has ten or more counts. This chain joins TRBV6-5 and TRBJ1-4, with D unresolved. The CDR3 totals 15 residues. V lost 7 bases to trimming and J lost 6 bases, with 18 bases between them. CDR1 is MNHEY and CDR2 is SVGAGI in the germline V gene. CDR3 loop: CASKVFLRGDEKLFF. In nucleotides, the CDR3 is TGTGCCAGCAAAGTCTTTTTACGAGGAGATGAAAAACTGTTTTTT.

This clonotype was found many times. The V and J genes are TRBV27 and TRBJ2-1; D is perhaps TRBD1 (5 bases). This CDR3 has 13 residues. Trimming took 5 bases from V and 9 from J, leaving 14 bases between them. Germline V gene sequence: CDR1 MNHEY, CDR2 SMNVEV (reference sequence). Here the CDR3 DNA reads TGTGCCAGCAGTGGGCCTAGGGGCACTGAGCAGTTCTTC. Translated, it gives CASSGPRGTEQFF.

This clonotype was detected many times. CDR3 amino acids: CASRGVDNEKLFF. CDR3 DNA: TGCGCCAGCAGAGGGGTGGACAATGAAAAACTGTTTTTT. This chain links TRBV5-1 with TRBJ1-4, with D possibly matching TRBD1 (5 bases). Germline V gene lookup returns CDR1 SGHRS and CDR2 YFSETQ. This CDR3 region has 13 residues. Trimming left V 5 bases short and J 5 bases short, with 10 bases between.

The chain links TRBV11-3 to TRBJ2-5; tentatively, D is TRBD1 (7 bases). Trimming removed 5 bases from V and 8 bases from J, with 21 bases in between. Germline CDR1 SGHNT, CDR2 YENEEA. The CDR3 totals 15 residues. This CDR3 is CASSPPRGQRVTQYF. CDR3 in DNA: TGTGCCAGCAGCCCACCGCGGGGACAGAGGGTCACCCAGTACTTC.

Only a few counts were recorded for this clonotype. The CDR3 reads CASSGTVNEKLFF. Written as DNA, the CDR3 is TGTGCCAGCAGTGGGACAGTTAATGAAAAACTGTTTTTT. The chain uses TRBV28 and TRBJ1-4; 7 bases are a match to TRBD1. The V segment lost 5 bases and the J segment 4 bases; nucleotides outside the gene matches: 1. Germline CDR1 reads MDHEN; CDR2 reads SYDVKM. The CDR3 contains 13 residues.

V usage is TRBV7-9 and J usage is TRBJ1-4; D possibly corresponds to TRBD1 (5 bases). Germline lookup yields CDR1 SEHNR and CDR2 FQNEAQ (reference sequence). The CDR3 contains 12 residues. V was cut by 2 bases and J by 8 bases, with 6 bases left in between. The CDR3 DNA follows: TGTGCCAGCAGCTTATGGACAGAAAAACTGTTTTTT. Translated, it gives CASSLWTEKLFF.

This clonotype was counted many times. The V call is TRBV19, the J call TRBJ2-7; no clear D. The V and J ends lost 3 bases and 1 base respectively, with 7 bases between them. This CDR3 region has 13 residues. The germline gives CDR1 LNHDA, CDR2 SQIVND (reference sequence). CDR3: CASSISPSYEQYF. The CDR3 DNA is TGTGCCAGTAGTATTAGTCCGTCCTACGAGCAGTACTTC.